These 21 T cell receptor beta chains were all obtained from the same sample, sequenced in a study of T cell repertoires in aging, cancer and after chemotherapy. TRB rearrangements spanning V, D and J were amplified using mixed TRB-A/B primers. Via MiXCR, TCRdb re-called the multiplex PCR reads, giving one row per CDR3 protein. There are thousands of distinct CDR3 sequences in the sample; roughly 32% occur only once, and 35% to 50% lies in the top ten. Amplification of TCR beta used genomic DNA extracted from peripheral blood. The specimen sequenced was blood. Receptor source: a human donor in good health.

This clonotype was counted between two and nine times. V usage is TRBV12-3 or TRBV12-4 and J usage is TRBJ1-2, with D possibly TRBD1 on 6 matching bases. Trimming removed 4 bases from V and 2 bases from J, with 17 bases in between. CDR3 length equals 16 residues. The DNA of the CDR3 is TGTGCCAGCAGTTCCTTACAGGGACCCGTAAACTATGGCTACACCTTC. Protein sequence: CASSSLQGPVNYGYTF.

Regarding this clonotype: This sequence may be a read error, since a much larger clone differs from it by one base. The V gene is TRBV18, the J gene TRBJ2-7; the D is unclear. The CDR3 contains 15 residues. Germline V gives CDR1 KGHSH, CDR2 LQKENI. CDR3 protein: CASSTNTLYAYERYF. The DNA for the CDR3 is TGTGCCAGCTCAACAAATACCCTTTACGCCTACGAGCGGTACTTC.

The CDR3 nucleotides are TGTGCCAACTCCACGTCGGTAGGAAAACTGTTTTTT. Its protein is CANSTSVGKLFF. V is TRBV21-1 and J is TRBJ1-4. TRBV21-1 represents a pseudogene. This CDR3 is built from 12 residues.

The CDR3 DNA reads as TGTGCCAGCAGTCAACGAGTTTTCACAGATACGCAGTATTTT. Protein sequence: CASSQRVFTDTQYF. This chain links TRBV6-5 with TRBJ2-3; no definite D call. CDR1 is MNHEY, CDR2 SVGAGI, per germline. Trimming removed 5 bases from V and 2 bases from J, with 11 bases in between. The CDR3 spans 14 residues.

This clonotype was recorded a few times. The chain employs TRBV11-2 and TRBJ2-1; D remains unclear. In germline, CDR1 is SGHAT, CDR2 FQNNGV. Trimming stripped 3 bases from V and 6 bases from J, with 6 bases between. The CDR3 contains 12 residues. The CDR3 nucleotides are TGTGCCAGCAGCTTCGCTAGCAATGAGCAGTTCTTC. Protein sequence: CASSFASNEQFF.

This clonotype was seen a single time. A single base separates this from a much larger clone, so it may be a read error. The chain couples TRBV19 to TRBJ1-5; a weak D match, TRBD1 (6 bases). The CDR3 is 18 amino acids. CDR1 and CDR2 from the germline V gene are LNHDA and SQIVND (reference sequence). DNA of the CDR3: TGTGCCAGTAGTTCGGCAGGGGCCCAAGTTTATAGCGATCAGCCCCAGCATTTT. Protein: CASSSAGAQVYSDQPQHF. Full variable domain (remainder filled in from reference TRBV19 and TRBJ1-5): DGGITQSPKYLFRKEGQNVTLSCEQNLNHDAMYWYRQDPGQGLRLIYYSQIVNDFQKGDIAEGYSVSREKKESFPLTVTSAQKNPTAFYLCASSSAGAQVYSDQPQHFGDGTRLSIL.

With regard to this clonotype: One base away lies a much larger clone, so this may be a sequencing read error. V gene TRBV27 combines with J gene TRBJ2-5; D perhaps matches TRBD2 (6 bases). Germline V CDR1 and CDR2: MNHEY, SMNVEV (reference sequence). The CDR3 extends over 15 amino acids. The V end was cut by 4 bases, the J end by 5 bases, with 17 bases between. CDR3 sequence reads: CASSSPTSFHETQYF. CDR3 nucleotide sequence: TGTGCCAGCAGTTCCCCGACTAGTTTTCATGAGACCCAGTACTTC.

Remarks on this clonotype: Possible read error: a much larger clone is one base away. V is TRBV29-1 and J is TRBJ1-1, with D possibly matching TRBD1 (5 bases). CDR1 is SQVTM, CDR2 ANQGSEA, per germline. Trimming stripped 6 bases from V and 3 bases from J, with 14 bases between. The CDR3 spans 13 residues. CDR3 sequence (DNA): TGCAGCGTCGCCGGGACGGAATACACTGAAGCTTTCTTT. Its protein is CSVAGTEYTEAFF.

The chain has TRBV6-5 and TRBJ2-3; D unclear. Per the germline V gene, CDR1 is MNHEY and CDR2 is SVGAGI. Trimming cost V 0 bases and J 1 base, with 5 bases left between them. The CDR3 runs to 14 residues. CDR3 residues: CASSYSWGTDTQYF. DNA of the CDR3: TGTGCCAGCAGTTACTCTTGGGGCACAGATACGCAGTATTTT.

This clonotype was observed a few times. The V and J genes are TRBV20-1 and TRBJ1-6; D is perhaps TRBD1 (6 bases). Germline CDR1 reads DFQATT; CDR2 reads SNEGSKA (reference sequence). The length of the CDR3 is 17 residues. Trimming shortened V by 2 bases and J by 1 base, and 15 bases separated the two germline ends. CDR3 amino acids: CSARQGGVQSYNSPLHF. In DNA form, the CDR3 reads TGCAGTGCTAGACAAGGGGGGGTCCAGTCCTATAATTCACCCCTCCACTTT.

The CDR3: CSARGDRDWGDQPQHF. CDR3 nucleotide sequence: TGCAGTGCTAGAGGGGACAGGGATTGGGGCGATCAGCCCCAGCATTTT. The chain joins TRBV20-1 to TRBJ1-5; 9 bases line up with TRBD1. Per germline, CDR1 DFQATT and CDR2 SNEGSKA (reference sequence). The V and J ends lost 1 base and 5 bases, in that order; junction bases with no gene match: 9. The CDR3 has 16 amino acids.

DNA of the CDR3: TGTGCCTGGAGTGTAGGGGGGGTGGTTGATCAGTACTTC. Encoded protein: CAWSVGGVVDQYF. This sequence joins TRBV30 and TRBJ2-7; TRBD2 is a possible D gene (7 bases). The CDR3 is 13 residues long. CDR1 GTSNPN and CDR2 SVGIG come from the germline V gene (reference sequence). V lost 0 bases and J lost 10, with 16 bases in between. Full variable domain (remainder filled in from reference TRBV30 and TRBJ2-7): SQTIHQWPATLVQPVGSPLSLECTVEGTSNPNLYWYRQAAGRGLQLLFYSVGIGQISSEVPQNLSASRPQDRQFILSSKKLLLSDSGFYLCAWSVGGVVDQYFGPGTRLTVT.

The genes are TRBV14 and TRBJ2-6; 10 bases align to TRBD2. Germline V gene data show CDR1 as SGHDN and CDR2 as FVKESK. The CDR3 length is 21 residues. J lost 0 bases, V lost 4 bases, and 15 bases had no gene match. The CDR3 is CASSPYKREGLSVSGANVLTF. The CDR3 DNA is TGTGCCAGCAGCCCTTACAAGCGGGAGGGTCTATCCGTCTCTGGGGCCAACGTCCTGACTTTC.

By sample fraction, this clonotype is medium-sized. This chain connects TRBV7-6 to TRBJ2-2; perhaps TRBD1 as D (5 bases). The germline V and J ends were trimmed by 1 base and 3 bases, with 12 bases remaining between them. CDR1 is SGHVS and CDR2 is FNYEAQ in the germline V gene. CDR3 length: 16 residues. The chain's CDR3 is CASSLEVQGDTGELFF. The DNA of the CDR3 is TGTGCCAGCAGCTTAGAGGTGCAGGGTGACACCGGGGAGCTGTTTTTT.

The V call is TRBV9, the J call TRBJ2-5; TRBD2 matches 7 bases. After removal of 0 bases from V and 2 bases from J, the junction contained 4 bases not matched to a gene. There are 15 residues in the CDR3. Germline V CDR1 and CDR2: SGDLS, YYNGEE. CDR3 residues: CASSVGGRAQETQYF. CDR3 sequence (DNA): TGTGCCAGCAGCGTAGGAGGGAGGGCGCAAGAGACCCAGTACTTC.

About this clonotype itself: A single base separates this from a much larger clone, so it may be a read error. The rearrangement joins TRBV19 to TRBJ1-6; D remains ambiguous. The CDR3 has 13 amino acids. The germline gives CDR1 LNHDA, CDR2 SQIVND (reference sequence). The CDR3, as DNA: TGTGCCAGTAGTATTGGCCGGCATTCACCCCCCCACTTT. This codes for CASSIGRHSPPHF.

About this clonotype itself: This sequence may be a read error, since a much larger clone differs from it by one base. The rearrangement joins TRBV19 to TRBJ1-5; D ambiguous. Germline CDR1 LNHDA, CDR2 SQIVND (reference sequence). The CDR3 extends over 14 amino acids. The germline V and J ends were trimmed by 3 bases and 4 bases, with 10 bases remaining between them. The CDR3 loop is CASSITVANQPQHF. CDR3 sequence (DNA): TGTGCCAGTAGTATCACAGTGGCGAATCAGCCCCAGCATTTT.

This clonotype is medium-sized by share. In nucleotides, the CDR3 is TGTGCCTCAAGAAGGACAGCCGCCATAAGAAATCAGCCCCAGCATTTT. Protein product: CASRRTAAIRNQPQHF. The rearrangement links TRBV19 to TRBJ1-5, with TRBD1 as a possible D gene (6 bases). V was pared by 11 bases and J by 4 bases, with 24 bases between. This CDR3 is built from 16 residues. Germline V lookup: CDR1 LNHDA, CDR2 SQIVND (reference sequence).

The V and J genes are TRBV20-1 and TRBJ1-1; perhaps TRBD1 as D (5 bases). Germline CDR1 DFQATT, CDR2 SNEGSKA (reference sequence). Trimming stripped 5 bases from V and 0 bases from J, with 16 bases between. There are 15 residues in the CDR3. CDR3 DNA sequence: TGCAGTGCTGTCGACAGCTTTATCATGAACACTGAAGCTTTCTTT. Encoded protein: CSAVDSFIMNTEAFF.

This sequence joins TRBV7-9 and TRBJ2-7, with D perhaps matching TRBD1 (5 bases). The CDR3 contains 16 residues. Germline-derived CDR1 and CDR2 are SEHNR and FQNEAQ (reference sequence). V lost 5 bases to trimming and J lost 4 bases, with 21 bases between them. In DNA form, the CDR3 reads TGTGCCAGCAGCCCCCTAACAGTCCCCGCAGGGTACGAGCAGTACTTC. This gives the protein CASSPLTVPAGYEQYF.

This clonotype was observed a few times. The rearrangement joins TRBV24-1 to TRBJ1-3; D gene ambiguous. CDR1 is KGHDR and CDR2 is SFDVKD in the germline V gene. V was shortened by 4 bases and J by 0 bases, with 9 bases between the two germline ends. The CDR3 is 15 residues long. The CDR3 region is CATSESAGSGNTIYF. CDR3 nucleotide sequence: TGTGCCACCAGTGAAAGCGCGGGCTCTGGAAACACCATATATTTT.